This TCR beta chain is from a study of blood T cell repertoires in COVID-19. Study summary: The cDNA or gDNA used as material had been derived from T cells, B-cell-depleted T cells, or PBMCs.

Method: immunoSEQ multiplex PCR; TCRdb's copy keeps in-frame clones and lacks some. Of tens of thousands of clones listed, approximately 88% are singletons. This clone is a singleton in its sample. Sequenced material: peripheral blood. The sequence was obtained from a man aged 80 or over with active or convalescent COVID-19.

This chain's CDR3 is CASSYNKETQYF. The CDR3 DNA reads TGTGCCAGCAGTTACAACAAAGAGACCCAGTACTTC. The chain carries TRBV6-5 and TRBJ2-5; unclear D gene. Looked up from germline, CDR1 is MNHEY and CDR2 is SVGAGI. V lost 2 bases and J lost 3, with 4 bases in between. The length of the CDR3 is 12 residues.